These 22 T cell receptor beta chains originate from one sample sequenced in a study of cytomegalovirus exposure and HLA in healthy donors. Primers for the PCR totalled 60 Vbeta and 13 Jbeta. Assay used: immunoSEQ multiplex PCR; TCRdb lists only in-frame clones, some missing. The table records 170,000 or so clones, more than 60% of them present only once. Sequencing was performed on PBMCs. Source of these receptors: a woman under 40 in good health and CMV-seronegative.

This rearrangement joins TRBV19 to TRBJ1-2; no clear D. This CDR3 is 15 amino acids long. Germline V gives CDR1 LNHDA, CDR2 SQIVND (reference sequence). V lost 5 bases and J 4 bases, leaving 17 bases between the germline ends. DNA of the CDR3: TGTGCCAGTAGTCCTTATGACAAGCCCGTCTATGGCTACACCTTC. Encoded protein: CASSPYDKPVYGYTF.

This chain uses TRBV2 with TRBJ2-5, with TRBD2 identical over 7 bases. The J call may be incorrect, as the DNA end agrees better with TRBJ2-7. Per germline, CDR1 SNHLY and CDR2 FYNNEI. The CDR3 contains 16 residues. The CDR3 DNA reads TGTGCCAGCGGACGGGTAGGGGAGGGGCGACCCCTCGAGCAGTACTTC. It translates to CASGRVGEGRPLEQYF.

V is TRBV19 and J is TRBJ1-1; the D gene is possibly TRBD1 (5 bases). V lost 6 bases to trimming and J lost 3 bases, with 17 bases between them. CDR3 size: 15 residues. Germline lookup yields CDR1 LNHDA and CDR2 SQIVND (reference sequence). CDR3 loop: CASSHRGGIDTEAFF. CDR3 bases: TGTGCCAGTAGCCATCGGGGGGGAATCGACACTGAAGCTTTCTTT.

The chain uses TRBV10-3 and TRBJ2-2, with 8 positions matching TRBD1. Germline V gene lookup returns CDR1 ENHRY and CDR2 SYGVKD. The V gene end was trimmed by 6 bases and the J gene end by 4 bases; junction bases not matched to a gene: 4. This CDR3 contains 14 residues. The chain's CDR3 is CAIRKDRVTGELFF. As DNA, the CDR3 is TGTGCCATCAGAAAGGACAGGGTCACCGGGGAGCTGTTTTTT.

This chain joins TRBV5-5 and TRBJ1-5; D gene uncertain. The V end lost 2 bases, the J end lost 2 bases, and 2 bases lay between the germline ends. The CDR3 loop spans 12 amino acids. Germline lookup yields CDR1 SGHKS and CDR2 YYEKEE (reference sequence). The CDR3 protein is CASSFGNQPQHF. Written as DNA, the CDR3 is TGTGCCAGCAGCTTCGGCAATCAGCCCCAGCATTTT.

The chain recombines TRBV7-9 with TRBJ1-1; no firm D call. Per germline, CDR1 SEHNR and CDR2 FQNEAQ (reference sequence). V lost 5 bases, J lost 2 bases, and 18 bases lay in between. This CDR3 spans 16 amino acids. CDR3 in amino acids: CASSISFEFFNTEAFF. The CDR3 nucleotides are TGTGCCAGCAGCATCTCCTTCGAGTTTTTTAACACTGAAGCTTTCTTT.

The chain has TRBV30 and TRBJ2-3; 12 bases match TRBD2. The CDR3 sequence is 13 residues long. The germline CDR1 and CDR2 sequences are GTSNPN and SVGIG (reference sequence). The V and J ends lost 6 bases and 4 bases, in that order; junction bases with no gene match: 2. The CDR3 nucleotides are TGTGCCTGTCGGACTAGCGGGGCAGATACGCAGTATTTT. Translation: CACRTSGADTQYF.

The chain employs TRBV2 and TRBJ2-7; 12 bases are shared with TRBD2. The CDR3 is made up of 16 amino acids. Losses at the gene ends were 6 bases for V and 6 bases for J; bases not matched to a gene: 12. CDR1 and CDR2 (germline): SNHLY, FYNNEI. CDR3 sequence: CASSEIRLAGVSEQYF. CDR3 bases: TGTGCCAGCAGCGAAATTAGACTAGCGGGGGTGAGCGAGCAGTACTTC. The whole variable domain, filled in from reference TRBV2 and TRBJ2-7, reads EPEVTQTPSHQVTQMGQEVILRCVPISNHLYFYWYRQILGQKVEFLVSFYNNEISEKSEIFDDQFSVERPDGSNFTLKIRSTKLEDSAMYFCASSEIRLAGVSEQYFGPGTRLTVT.

The V gene is TRBV5-1, the J gene TRBJ2-3, with a tentative D call TRBD1 (6 bases). CDR1 and CDR2 from the germline V gene are SGHRS and YFSETQ. The germline V and J ends were trimmed by 4 bases and 4 bases, with 10 bases remaining between them. The CDR3 contains 13 residues. The CDR3 region is CASSIRGADTQYF. CDR3 sequence (DNA): TGCGCCAGCAGCATCAGGGGAGCAGATACGCAGTATTTT.

The chain couples TRBV9 to TRBJ2-5; maybe TRBD2 (6 bases). The DNA matches TRBJ2-7 better at its end, which makes the J call doubtful. The CDR3 covers 19 residues. Germline values: CDR1 SGDLS, CDR2 YYNGEE. CDR3 protein: CASSVEGPWGIGGLNEQYF. In nucleotides, the CDR3 is TGTGCCAGCAGCGTAGAGGGGCCATGGGGCATCGGAGGGCTTAACGAGCAGTACTTC.

V usage is TRBV5-6 and J usage is TRBJ1-1, with a weak D call TRBD1 (5 bases). This CDR3 region has 12 residues. Germline assignment: CDR1 SGHDT and CDR2 YYEEEE. Trimming took 4 bases from V and 8 from J, leaving 12 bases between them. The CDR3 DNA reads TGTGCCAGCAGCCTCGAGACAGCCGAAGCTTTCTTT. It yields the protein CASSLETAEAFF.

V gene TRBV2 combines with J gene TRBJ2-5; 14 positions agree with TRBD2. Germline lookup yields CDR1 SNHLY and CDR2 FYNNEI. With 5 bases clipped from V and 2 bases from J, the junction kept 4 bases outside the gene matches. The CDR3 length is 16 residues. The CDR3 bases are TGTGCCAGCAGTCAAGGACTAGCGGGGGGACAAGAGACCCAGTACTTC. It codes for CASSQGLAGGQETQYF.

The CDR3 DNA is TGCGCCAGCAGCGCGGGCACTGAAGCTTTCTTT. Translating it yields CASSAGTEAFF. This chain uses TRBV5-1 with TRBJ1-1; D remains ambiguous. The CDR3 has 11 amino acids. V dropped 4 bases and J dropped 4 bases, with 5 bases sitting between them. The V gene's germline CDR1 is SGHRS and CDR2 YFSETQ.

The count of this clone is one. V gene TRBV5-4 combines with J gene TRBJ2-6, with D uncertain. The CDR3 spans 16 residues. V shed 4 bases and J shed 2 bases, with 13 bases lying between them. Germline CDR1 reads SGHNT; CDR2 reads YYREEE (reference sequence). CDR3 DNA sequence: TGTGCCAGCAGCCAGAGCCTGGGCCCTGGGGCCAACGTCCTGACTTTC. It codes for CASSQSLGPGANVLTF.

The rearrangement links TRBV14 to TRBJ2-3; no definite D call. Trimming took 1 base from V and 6 from J, leaving 17 bases between them. The germline CDR1 and CDR2 sequences are SGHDN and FVKESK. The CDR3 runs to 16 residues. The CDR3 sequence is CASSQVGPPAVDTQYF. The CDR3 bases are TGTGCCAGCAGCCAAGTCGGTCCCCCTGCTGTCGATACGCAGTATTTT.

A few counts support this clone. The rearrangement links TRBV2 to TRBJ1-1, with 7 bases matching TRBD1. The ends lost 4 bases at V and 1 base at J; junction bases unmatched: 15. Germline CDR1 and CDR2: SNHLY and FYNNEI. The CDR3 consists of 18 residues. The CDR3 bases are TGTGCCAGCAGTGTCTGGCCCGAGGGGGCTGCCAGGAACACTGAAGCTTTCTTT. This codes for CASSVWPEGAARNTEAFF.

The chain couples TRBV9 to TRBJ1-2; D not certain. Trimming took off 4 bases at V and 4 bases at J, with 8 bases between the two ends. In germline, CDR1 is SGDLS, CDR2 YYNGEE. This CDR3 has 12 residues. CDR3 DNA: TGTGCCAGCAGCCCAGGTAGCTATGGCTACACCTTC. Translation: CASSPGSYGYTF. Full variable domain (rest looked up from reference TRBV9 and TRBJ1-2): DSGVTQTPKHLITATGQRVTLRCSPRSGDLSVYWYQQSLDQGLQFLIQYYNGEERAKGNILERFSAQQFPDLHSELNLSSLELGDSALYFCASSPGSYGYTFGSGTRLTVV.

This sequence joins TRBV7-9 and TRBJ1-1; D is unresolved. Trimming shortened V by 4 bases and J by 0 bases, and 9 bases separated the two germline ends. Germline loops: CDR1 SEHNR, CDR2 FQNEAQ (reference sequence). The CDR3 loop spans 14 amino acids. CDR3 DNA: TGTGCCAGCAGCTCCAGGATGATGAACACTGAAGCTTTCTTT. Amino acids: CASSSRMMNTEAFF. Complete variable domain (other parts from reference TRBV7-9 and TRBJ1-1): DTGVSQNPRHKITKRGQNVTFRCDPISEHNRLYWYRQTLGQGPEFLTYFQNEAQLEKSRLLSDRFSAERPKGSFSTLEIQRTEQGDSAMYLCASSSRMMNTEAFFGQGTRLTVV.

The chain uses TRBV5-1 and TRBJ2-7; 8 nucleotides line up with TRBD2. J lost 2 bases, V lost 0 bases, and 4 bases had no gene match. CDR1 SGHRS and CDR2 YFSETQ come from the germline V gene. The CDR3 spans 15 residues. This CDR3 is CASSLEAAGAYEQYF. The CDR3 coding sequence is TGCGCCAGCAGCTTGGAGGCAGCGGGGGCCTACGAGCAGTACTTC.

This clone has more than one count but fewer than ten. The chain is built from TRBV2 and TRBJ1-6; tentatively, D is TRBD1 (5 bases). The CDR3 totals 15 residues. The V gene's germline CDR1 is SNHLY and CDR2 FYNNEI. V lost 5 bases and J 5 bases, leaving 13 bases between the germline ends. CDR3 amino acids: CASSPQGGDNSPLHF. DNA of the CDR3: TGTGCCAGCAGTCCGCAGGGTGGTGATAATTCACCCCTCCACTTT.

This rearrangement joins TRBV2 to TRBJ2-2; D might be TRBD2 (5 bases). Germline CDR1 and CDR2: SNHLY and FYNNEI. The CDR3 is 14 amino acids. Trimming shortened V by 5 bases and J by 0 bases, and 7 bases separated the two germline ends. CDR3 bases: TGTGCCAGCAGTAGGAGGACGAACACCGGGGAGCTGTTTTTT. Its translation: CASSRRTNTGELFF.

V usage is TRBV19 and J usage is TRBJ2-7; a possible D gene is TRBD1 (6 bases). Germline V gives CDR1 LNHDA, CDR2 SQIVND (reference sequence). The CDR3 runs to 16 residues. Trimming removed 2 bases from V and 0 bases from J, with 14 bases in between. The CDR3 protein is CASSISGRGNSYEQYF. In nucleotides, the CDR3 is TGTGCCAGTAGTATATCGGGCAGGGGAAACTCCTACGAGCAGTACTTC.